This TCR beta chain was captured in a study of CD8+ T cells in alopecia areata. General observations from the study: Sequencing of scalp tissue also captures the resident alphabeta T cells of normal skin.

As for this clone: The antigen is not known.

The CDR3 is 15 amino acids. Looked up from germline, CDR1 is SGHTA and CDR2 is FQGNSA. V was pared by 4 bases and J by 0 bases, with 10 bases between. The authors extracted RNA and reverse transcribed it into cDNA as the sequencing template. This table comes from immunoSEQ multiplex PCR, and its TCRdb copy is limited to in-frame clones, with some not included. The top ten clones hold over 0.4% of a sample with 200,000 to 250,000 clones, about 53% of them seen once. This sequence originates from a human donor with alopecia areata. The chain employs TRBV7-2 and TRBJ1-3; unclear D gene. The specimen comprised CD4+ T cells sorted from blood, sampled at week 0. The CDR3 DNA follows: TGTGCCAGCAGCTCCTACTCAGGCTCTGGAAACACCATATATTTT. Translated, it gives CASSSYSGSGNTIYF. Complete variable domain (other parts from reference TRBV7-2 and TRBJ1-3): GAGVSQSPSNKVTEKGKDVELRCDPISGHTALYWYRQSLGQGLEFLIYFQGNSAPDKSGLPSDRFSAERTGGSVSTLTIQRTQQEDSAVYLCASSSYSGSGNTIYFGEGSWLTVV.